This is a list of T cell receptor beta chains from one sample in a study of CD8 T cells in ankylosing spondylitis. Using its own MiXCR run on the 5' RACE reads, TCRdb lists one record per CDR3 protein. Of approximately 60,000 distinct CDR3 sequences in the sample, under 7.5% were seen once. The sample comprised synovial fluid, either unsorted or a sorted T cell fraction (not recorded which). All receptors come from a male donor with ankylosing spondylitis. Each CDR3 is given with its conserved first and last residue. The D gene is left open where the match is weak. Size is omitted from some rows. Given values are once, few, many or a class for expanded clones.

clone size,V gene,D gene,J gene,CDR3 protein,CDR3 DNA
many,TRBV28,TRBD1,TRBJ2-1,CASSLLPGGSYNEQFF,TGTGCCAGCAGTTTACTCCCAGGGGGCTCCTACAATGAGCAGTTCTTC
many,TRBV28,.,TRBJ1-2,CASNKPTVDENYGYTF,TGTGCCAGCAACAAACCGACAGTAGATGAGAACTATGGCTACACCTTC
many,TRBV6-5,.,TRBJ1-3,CASSFHRSSGNTIYF,TGTGCCAGCAGTTTCCACAGATCGTCTGGAAACACCATATATTTT
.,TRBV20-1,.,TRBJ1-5,CSASYGRDQPQHF,TGCAGTGCTAGTTACGGTAGGGATCAGCCCCAGCATTTT
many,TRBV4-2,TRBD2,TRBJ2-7,CASSQDGGAHYEQYF,TGTGCCAGCAGCCAAGACGGGGGGGCCCACTACGAGCAGTACTTC
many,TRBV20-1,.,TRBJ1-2,CSARGAGGSYTF,TGCAGTGCCCGGGGGGCCGGCGGAAGCTACACCTTC
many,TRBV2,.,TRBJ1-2,CASSPQGNYGYTF,TGTGCCAGCAGTCCCCAGGGAAACTATGGCTACACCTTC
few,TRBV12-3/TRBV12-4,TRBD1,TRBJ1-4,CASSLGTGDEKLFF,TGTGCCAGCAGCCTCGGGACAGGTGATGAAAAACTGTTTTTT
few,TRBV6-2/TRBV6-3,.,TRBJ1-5,CASSSVPPPGTYQPQHF,TGTGCCAGCAGTTCGGTCCCCCCCCCAGGTACTTATCAGCCCCAGCATTTT
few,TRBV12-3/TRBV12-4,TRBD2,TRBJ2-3,CASSSAGRARTQYF,TGTGCCAGCAGTTCTGCCGGGAGGGCCCGTACGCAGTATTTT
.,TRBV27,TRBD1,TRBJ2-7,CASSSPPGGVYEQYF,TGTGCCAGCAGTTCCCCTCCAGGGGGCGTCTACGAGCAGTACTTC
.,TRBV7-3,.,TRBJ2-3,CASSPSAGGDTQYF,TGTGCCAGCAGCCCAAGCGCTGGCGGGGATACGCAGTATTTT
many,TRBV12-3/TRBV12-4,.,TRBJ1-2,CASSFGGGYTF,TGTGCCAGCAGTTTTGGGGGAGGCTACACCTTC
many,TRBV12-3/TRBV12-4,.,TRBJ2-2,CASHSLGAGELFF,TGTGCCAGCCATTCCCTCGGTGCCGGGGAGCTGTTTTTT
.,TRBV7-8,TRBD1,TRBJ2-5,CASSLATGGETQYF,TGTGCCAGCAGCTTAGCGACAGGGGGGGAGACCCAGTACTTC
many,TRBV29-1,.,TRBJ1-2,CSVEDREFSGYTF,TGCAGCGTTGAAGATCGAGAGTTCTCTGGCTACACCTTC
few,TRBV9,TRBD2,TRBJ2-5,CASSVGSLAVETQYF,TGTGCCAGCAGCGTAGGGTCGCTAGCGGTTGAGACCCAGTACTTC
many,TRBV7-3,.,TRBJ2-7,CASSLSGSSYEQYF,TGTGCCAGCAGCTTGAGCGGCAGTTCCTACGAGCAGTACTTC
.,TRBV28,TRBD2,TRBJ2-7,CASSLDSGVYEQYF,TGTGCCAGCAGTTTAGACAGCGGGGTTTACGAGCAGTACTTC